The sequence of this TCR beta chain was determined in a study of T cell repertoires in cytomegalovirus infection. Study-wide background: Epitope selection comprised recently identified HLA-C-restricted CMV epitopes and well-studied HLA-B-restricted CMV epitopes. Both a matching HLA type and CMV infection were indicated by public TCR beta signatures. The study, taken as a whole, reports: Dominating the ex vivo response were TCR beta clonotypes that were CMV-specific and HLA-C-restricted. Summed public TCR beta family frequency identified CMV carriers bearing the relevant HLA.

This clonotype was found a few times. Its antigen is unknown. Looked up from germline, CDR1 is MNHEY and CDR2 is SVGAGI. Trimming removed 3 bases from V and 1 base from J, with 12 bases in between. The CDR3 is made up of 15 amino acids. MiXCR, applied by TCRdb to the reads, yields one record per CDR3 protein. The sample has just under 500,000 distinct CDR3 sequences, 30% to 40% seen once. The chain joins TRBV6-5 to TRBJ1-1; no firm D call. This sequence originates from a human donor in good health (CMV status not recorded). Some clones in this sample may be carry-over from other donors' samples. The specimen was cultured PBMCs, collected from culture after CMV antigen stimulation. Written as DNA, the CDR3 is TGTGCCAGCAGTTATGTTTACAGAAAGAACACTGAAGCTTTCTTT. Its translation is CASSYVYRKNTEAFF.